The next 11 T cell receptor beta chains were all read from a single sample in a study of blood T cell repertoires in COVID-19. Measured with immunoSEQ multiplex PCR; TCRdb has only the in-frame clones, and not every one. The data show some 160,000 clones, 89% seen once. The specimen was peripheral blood. These receptor sequences come from a man between 60 and 75 years old with acute or convalescent COVID-19.

The CDR3 here is CATEGQGRGEQYF. CDR3 nucleotide sequence: TGTGCCACCGAGGGACAGGGGCGGGGCGAGCAGTACTTC. The gene calls are TRBV24-1 and TRBJ2-7, with TRBD1 matching 10 bases. This CDR3 has 13 amino acids. V shed 9 bases and J 6 bases; nucleotides not matched to a gene: 7. Germline values: CDR1 KGHDR, CDR2 SFDVKD.

In its sample, this clone was seen a few times. V is TRBV5-1 and J is TRBJ1-1; a weak D match, TRBD1 (5 bases). The CDR3 has 19 residues. Looked up from germline, CDR1 is SGHRS and CDR2 is YFSETQ. V was shortened by 0 bases and J by 3 bases, with 24 bases between the two germline ends. CDR3 amino acids: CASSLARSNRGSEDTEAFF. As DNA, the CDR3 is TGCGCCAGCAGCTTGGCCAGATCTAATCGGGGGTCGGAGGACACTGAAGCTTTCTTT.

This clone showed up just once. The rearrangement links TRBV6-5 to TRBJ1-3, with D possibly matching TRBD1 (6 bases). The CDR3 length is 12 residues. From germline, CDR1 is MNHEY and CDR2 SVGAGI. Trimming shortened V by 8 bases and J by 10 bases, and 15 bases separated the two germline ends. The CDR3 sequence is CASEDRSRTIYF. The CDR3 nucleotides are TGTGCCAGCGAGGACAGATCCAGGACCATATATTTT.

The rearrangement joins TRBV4-2 to TRBJ2-3, with TRBD2 identical over 7 bases. V was pared by 2 bases and J by 5 bases, with 4 bases of the junction left unmatched. The CDR3 covers 14 residues. CDR1 LGHNA and CDR2 YNFKEQ come from the germline V gene. The CDR3 loop is CASSQNTGGDTQYF. The DNA of the CDR3 is TGTGCCAGCAGCCAAAACACGGGGGGAGATACGCAGTATTTT.

The chain employs TRBV14 and TRBJ1-2; no definite D call. The V gene's germline CDR1 is SGHDN and CDR2 FVKESK. CDR3 length: 13 residues. Trimming took off 4 bases at V and 1 base at J, with 7 bases between the two ends. CDR3 DNA sequence: TGTGCCAGCAGCCTTCAGGTTAACTATGGCTACACCTTC. Amino acid sequence: CASSLQVNYGYTF.

V usage is TRBV5-4 and J usage is TRBJ2-3, with 16 bases that match TRBD2. The germline gives CDR1 SGHNT, CDR2 YYREEE (reference sequence). Losses at the gene ends were 4 bases for V and 7 bases for J; bases not matched to a gene: 9. The CDR3 runs to 17 residues. The CDR3 DNA reads TGTGCCAGCAGCCTACCGGGACTAGCGGGGGGGGGATATACGCAGTATTTT. This codes for CASSLPGLAGGGYTQYF. Filled out from reference TRBV5-4 and TRBJ2-3, the complete variable domain reads ETGVTQSPTHLIKTRGQQVTLRCSSQSGHNTVSWYQQALGQGPQFIFQYYREEENGRGNFPPRFSGLQFPNYSSELNVNALELDDSALYLCASSLPGLAGGGYTQYFGPGTRLTVL.

The chain carries TRBV19 and TRBJ1-2; perhaps TRBD1 as D (6 bases). CDR1 LNHDA and CDR2 SQIVND come from the germline V gene (reference sequence). Between the trimmed V and J ends, which lost 7 bases and 8 bases, there was a span of 20 bases. The CDR3 extends over 14 amino acids. CDR3 in DNA: TGTGCCAGTACAGGGGTTCAGATTAGAAGCGGCTACACCTTC. Amino acids: CASTGVQIRSGYTF.

The chain is built from TRBV3-1 (or the pseudogene TRBV3-2) and TRBJ1-2, with D perhaps matching TRBD1 (5 bases). The CDR3 extends over 14 amino acids. In germline, CDR1 is LGHDT, CDR2 YNNKEL (reference sequence). V was clipped by 4 bases and J by 4 bases, with 13 bases between them. The CDR3 sequence: CASSRPGLTYGYTF. The CDR3 DNA is TGTGCCAGCAGCCGACCGGGACTAACCTATGGCTACACCTTC.

The chain couples TRBV5-1 to TRBJ1-1, with D unresolved. Trimming took 1 base from V and 1 from J, leaving 8 bases between them. The CDR3 consists of 14 residues. Germline V CDR1 and CDR2: SGHRS, YFSETQ. This CDR3 reads CASSLTEGNTEAFF. The CDR3 DNA is TGCGCCAGCAGCTTGACAGAAGGGAACACTGAAGCTTTCTTT.

Comments on this clone: The identical CDR3 is also encoded by other nucleotide sequences in the sample. The chain recombines TRBV10-1 with TRBJ2-7; possible D gene TRBD1, 6 bases. The CDR3 has 14 amino acids. Germline V CDR1 and CDR2: WNHNN, SYGVQD (reference sequence). Trimming left V 3 bases short and J 1 base short, with 10 bases between. CDR3 nucleotide sequence: TGCGCCAGCAGTGATGGGACACCATCCTACGAGCAGTACTTC. Its protein is CASSDGTPSYEQYF.

The chain uses TRBV9 and TRBJ2-7, with D perhaps matching TRBD1 (6 bases). V was cut by 0 bases and J by 3 bases, with 10 bases left in between. CDR1 is SGDLS, CDR2 YYNGEE, per germline. The CDR3 extends over 14 amino acids. CDR3 nucleotides: TGTGCCAGCAGCGTAGGGGCAGGGGTCTACGAGCAGTACTTC. It encodes CASSVGAGVYEQYF.